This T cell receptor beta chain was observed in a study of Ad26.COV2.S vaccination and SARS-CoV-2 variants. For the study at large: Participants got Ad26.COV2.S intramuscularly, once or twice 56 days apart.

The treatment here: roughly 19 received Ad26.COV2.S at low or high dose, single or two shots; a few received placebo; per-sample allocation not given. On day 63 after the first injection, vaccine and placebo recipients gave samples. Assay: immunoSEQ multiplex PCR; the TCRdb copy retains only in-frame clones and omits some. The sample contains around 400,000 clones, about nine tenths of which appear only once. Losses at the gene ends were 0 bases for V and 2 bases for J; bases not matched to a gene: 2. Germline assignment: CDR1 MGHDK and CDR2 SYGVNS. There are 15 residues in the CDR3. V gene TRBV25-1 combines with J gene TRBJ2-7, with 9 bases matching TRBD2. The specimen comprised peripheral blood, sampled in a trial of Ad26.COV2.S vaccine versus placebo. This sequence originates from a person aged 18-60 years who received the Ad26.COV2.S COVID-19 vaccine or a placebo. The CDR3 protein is CASSEYKRGAYEQYF. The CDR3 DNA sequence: TGTGCCAGCAGTGAATATAAGCGGGGGGCCTACGAGCAGTACTTC.